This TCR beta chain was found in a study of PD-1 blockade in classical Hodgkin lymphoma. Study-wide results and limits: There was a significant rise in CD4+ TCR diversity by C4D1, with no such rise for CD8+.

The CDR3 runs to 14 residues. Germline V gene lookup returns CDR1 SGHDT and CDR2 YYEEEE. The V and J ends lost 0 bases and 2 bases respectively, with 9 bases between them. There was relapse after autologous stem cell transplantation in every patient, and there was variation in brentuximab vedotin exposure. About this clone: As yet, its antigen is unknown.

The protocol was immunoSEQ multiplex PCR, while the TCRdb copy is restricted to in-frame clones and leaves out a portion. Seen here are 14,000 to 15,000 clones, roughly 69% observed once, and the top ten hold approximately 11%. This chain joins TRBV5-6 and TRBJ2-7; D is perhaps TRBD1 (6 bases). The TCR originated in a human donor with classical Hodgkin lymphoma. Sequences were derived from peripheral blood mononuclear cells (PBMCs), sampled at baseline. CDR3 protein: CASSLGQVAYEQYF. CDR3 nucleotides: TGTGCCAGCAGCTTGGGACAGGTTGCCTACGAGCAGTACTTC.